Shown below are 2 T cell receptor beta chains from a single sample sequenced in a study of T cells in localized non-small cell lung cancer. Only in-frame clones appear in the TCRdb table, and some are missing; sequencing was by immunoSEQ multiplex PCR. The sample lists 2,000 to 2,500 clones, roughly 36% seen once, with 7% to 9% in the top ten. The sample in question was lung tumor tissue, obtained before any cancer treatment. These TCRs come from a man between 40 and 70 years old with stage I lung adenocarcinoma.

J is TRBJ2-1 and V is TRBV11-3, with a tentative D call TRBD1 (6 bases). The CDR3 has 14 amino acids. CDR1 and CDR2 (germline): SGHNT, YENEEA. Trimming removed 7 bases at V and 9 bases at J, with 19 bases between. For the CDR3, the DNA is TGTGCCAGCACCTCGCAAAACAGGGTTACTGAGCAGTTCTTC. This codes for CASTSQNRVTEQFF.

A word on this clone: Germline and junction disagree at one end, which may indicate a read error. J is TRBJ1-1 and V is TRBV6-1; D remains ambiguous. Germline V lookup: CDR1 MNHNS, CDR2 SASEGT. There are 14 residues in the CDR3. The CDR3 coding sequence is TGTGCCATCAGTGAAGTCGCAGAATCGACTGAAGCTTTCTTT. Its protein product is CAISEVAESTEAFF.